A single T cell receptor beta chain is shown here with its context. CDR3 length: 14 amino acids. From germline, CDR1 is SGHAT and CDR2 FQNNGV. V gave up 0 bases and J gave up 4 bases, with 9 bases separating them. Authors' data handling: Amplified reference gene primers provided the basis for estimating nucleated cell counts. The data were produced by immunoSEQ multiplex PCR, yet TCRdb's version contains in-frame clones alone and is incomplete. From that table come the V and J calls and clone size; the DNA was used to work out D and trimming. The sample has more than 100,000 clones; roughly 85% are singletons. This specimen comes from a study of blood T cell repertoires in COVID-19. The overall study: Sites across the United States, Italy and Spain contributed samples from acute and convalescent COVID-19.

V is TRBV11-2 and J is TRBJ1-1, with D unresolved. This TCR was recovered from a man between 40 and 49 years old with acute or convalescent COVID-19. What was sequenced was peripheral blood. The CDR3 here is CASSLEVPGTEAFF. CDR3 coding DNA: TGTGCCAGCAGCTTAGAGGTCCCGGGCACTGAAGCTTTCTTT.